This T cell receptor (beta chain) was observed in a study of Graves' ophthalmopathy and Graves' hyperthyroidism. TCR beta CDR3 amplification used RNA transcripts. HTBI primers were used in a first-round RT-PCR, which preceded a second-round multiplex PCR. MiXCR, applied by TCRdb to the multiplex PCR reads, yields one record per CDR3 protein. The data contain about 370,000 distinct CDR3 sequences, 17% of them singletons. There are 19 residues in the CDR3. Trimming pared 2 bases from V and 7 bases from J, leaving 24 bases between. The germline gives CDR1 MNHNS, CDR2 SASEGT. The diagnosis was founded upon clinical symptoms, serum thyroxine, TRAb, thyroid ultrasound and orbital computed tomography.

Sequencing was done on a sample of peripheral blood. The receptor's source is an adult woman with stable Graves' hyperthyroidism. The V gene is TRBV6-1, the J gene TRBJ1-6; the D gene is possibly TRBD1 (5 bases). The CDR3 loop is CASSEFPVRGGAKNSPLHF. CDR3 in DNA: TGTGCCAGCAGTGAATTTCCGGTTCGGGGGGGTGCCAAGAATTCACCCCTCCACTTT.